The next 8 T cell receptor beta chains were all read from a single sample in a study of PD-1 blockade in classical Hodgkin lymphoma. Some clones are missing from TCRdb's copy, which holds only in-frame ones; the method was immunoSEQ multiplex PCR. The table has 9,000 or so clones, about 86% seen once. The time point: cycle 4 day 1 (C4D1), after more than five weeks of nivolumab. Following autologous stem cell transplantation, relapse occurred in every patient, and exposure to brentuximab vedotin varied. Sequencing used peripheral blood mononuclear cells (PBMCs), obtained before the fourth cycle of nivolumab. These receptors all come from a human donor with classical Hodgkin lymphoma.

The J gene is TRBJ2-7, the V gene TRBV4-3; 7 nucleotides agree with TRBD1. CDR3 length: 16 amino acids. The germline V gene encodes CDR1 LGHNA and CDR2 YSLEER. The V gene end was trimmed by 9 bases and the J gene end by 1 base; junction bases not matched to a gene: 15. CDR3 DNA: TGCGCCAGGGTCCGGGACAGCCCCCACGATTCCTACGAGCAGTACTTC. This gives the protein CARVRDSPHDSYEQYF.

The V call is TRBV27, the J call TRBJ2-1, with D possibly being TRBD1 or TRBD2 (5 bases each). Germline V gene lookup returns CDR1 MNHEY and CDR2 SMNVEV (reference sequence). The V end lost 0 bases, the J end lost 0 bases, and 12 bases lay between the germline ends. The CDR3 is 17 amino acids. This CDR3 reads CASSLSGAGHSYNEQFF. In DNA, the CDR3 is TGTGCCAGCAGTTTATCAGGGGCGGGCCACTCCTACAATGAGCAGTTCTTC.

This chain links TRBV7-2 with TRBJ1-3; D is undetermined. Germline CDR1 SGHTA, CDR2 FQGNSA. V lost 5 bases and J lost 2, with 10 bases in between. CDR3 length equals 14 residues. In nucleotides, the CDR3 is TGTGCCAGCAGCCCTAAAGGGCCTGGAAACACCATATATTTT. Its translation: CASSPKGPGNTIYF.

The chain links TRBV9 to TRBJ1-1; D may be TRBD1 (5 bases). The germline V gene encodes CDR1 SGDLS and CDR2 YYNGEE. The V and J ends lost 0 bases and 4 bases respectively, with 10 bases between them. The CDR3 contains 14 residues. The CDR3 protein is CASSVAGGPTEAFF. The CDR3, as DNA: TGTGCCAGCAGCGTAGCCGGGGGTCCCACTGAAGCTTTCTTT.

The chain combines TRBV4-3 with TRBJ2-7; D might be TRBD1 or TRBD2, each matching 5 bases. The germline V and J ends were trimmed by 4 bases and 2 bases, with 18 bases remaining between them. CDR1 LGHNA and CDR2 YSLEER come from the germline V gene. CDR3 length equals 16 residues. As DNA, the CDR3 is TGCGCCAGCAGCCGATCAAAAGAGGGGCTGGCCTACGAGCAGTACTTC. Translating gives CASSRSKEGLAYEQYF.

The chain links TRBV7-9 to TRBJ2-4; D possibly corresponds to TRBD2 (6 bases). V was cut by 1 base and J by 2 bases, with 9 bases left in between. Germline V lookup: CDR1 SEHNR, CDR2 FQNEAQ (reference sequence). The CDR3 extends over 15 amino acids. The DNA for the CDR3 is TGTGCCAGCAGCTTAGGGGGAGGTTCCAAAAACATTCAGTACTTC. As protein: CASSLGGGSKNIQYF.

The chain couples TRBV9 to TRBJ2-2; D not certain. The length of the CDR3 is 14 residues. Per the germline V gene, CDR1 is SGDLS and CDR2 is YYNGEE. The V end lost 0 bases, the J end lost 5 bases, and 8 bases lay between the germline ends. The CDR3: CASSVGGVTGELFF. The DNA for the CDR3 is TGTGCCAGCAGCGTAGGTGGGGTTACCGGGGAGCTGTTTTTT.

V and J are TRBV27 and TRBJ1-1, with D hard to call. CDR3 length equals 14 residues. Deletions cut 3 bases from V and 1 base from J, with 9 bases between. Germline lookup yields CDR1 MNHEY and CDR2 SMNVEV (reference sequence). CDR3: CASSLSVSNTEAFF. DNA for the CDR3: TGTGCCAGCAGTTTGTCCGTTTCGAACACTGAAGCTTTCTTT.